This TCR beta chain was observed in a study of blood T cell repertoires in COVID-19. Study information: Researchers got acute and convalescent COVID-19 samples from the United States, Italy and Spain.

Method: immunoSEQ multiplex PCR; TCRdb's copy keeps in-frame clones and lacks some. The table has approximately 160,000 clones, 70% to 90% seen once. Recruited during active infection, patients (from Seattle) were subsequently followed longitudinally. CDR3 length: 14 residues. Germline lookup yields CDR1 SGHTS and CDR2 YDEGEE. V was trimmed by 0 bases and J by 8 bases, leaving 14 bases between them. This sequence originates from a woman in her sixties with COVID-19, enrolled during active disease. This chain joins TRBV5-8 and TRBJ1-2; D may be TRBD1 (6 bases). Sequencing used peripheral blood. In nucleotides, the CDR3 is TGTGCCAGCAGCTTGGAGCAGGGGATTGGGGGCTACACCTTC. Protein sequence: CASSLEQGIGGYTF.